Presented here are 3 T cell receptor beta chains from one specimen sequenced in a study of beta chain features in type 1 diabetes. Every isolated RNA sample was fully reverse transcribed, so sequencing captured expressed TCRB transcripts. Repertoires were generated with immunoSEQ multiplex PCR, while TCRdb's copy carries only in-frame clones and drops some. The sample has under 450,000 clones; about 14% are singletons. The sample comprised naive CD4+ T cells from blood. These receptors originate from a man aged 25-45 years in good health.

This clone was counted a few times. The chain recombines TRBV12-2 with TRBJ2-5; the table's D call, TRBD1, has no DNA check behind it. TRBV12-2 is marked as a pseudogene. The CDR3 sequence is 17 residues long. CDR3 bases: TGTGCAAGTCGCTTAACGGACAGGGGGCCTCGTGGAGAGACCCAGTACTTC. This codes for CASRLTDRGPRGETQYF.

This clone was detected only a few times. The rearrangement uses TRBV7-9 and TRBJ1-2; TRBD1 matches 7 bases. Unmatched junction bases numbered 7, after V lost 2 bases and J lost 4 bases. The CDR3 covers 15 residues. Per the germline V gene, CDR1 is SEHNR and CDR2 is FQNEAQ (reference sequence). In DNA form, the CDR3 reads TGTGCCAGCAGCTTACGGCCGGGACAGCGCTATGGCTACACCTTC. Encoded protein: CASSLRPGQRYGYTF. Full variable domain (remainder filled in from reference TRBV7-9 and TRBJ1-2): DTGVSQNPRHKITKRGQNVTFRCDPISEHNRLYWYRQTLGQGPEFLTYFQNEAQLEKSRLLSDRFSAERPKGSFSTLEIQRTEQGDSAMYLCASSLRPGQRYGYTFGSGTRLTVV.

This chain uses TRBV6-1 with TRBJ2-7; D gene ambiguous. The V gene lost 2 bases and the J gene lost 4 bases, with 6 bases spanning the gap. The germline V gene encodes CDR1 MNHNS and CDR2 SASEGT. CDR3 size: 12 residues. DNA for the CDR3: TGTGCCAGCAGTGAACCCGGTTACGAGCAGTACGTC. Protein product: CASSEPGYEQYV.